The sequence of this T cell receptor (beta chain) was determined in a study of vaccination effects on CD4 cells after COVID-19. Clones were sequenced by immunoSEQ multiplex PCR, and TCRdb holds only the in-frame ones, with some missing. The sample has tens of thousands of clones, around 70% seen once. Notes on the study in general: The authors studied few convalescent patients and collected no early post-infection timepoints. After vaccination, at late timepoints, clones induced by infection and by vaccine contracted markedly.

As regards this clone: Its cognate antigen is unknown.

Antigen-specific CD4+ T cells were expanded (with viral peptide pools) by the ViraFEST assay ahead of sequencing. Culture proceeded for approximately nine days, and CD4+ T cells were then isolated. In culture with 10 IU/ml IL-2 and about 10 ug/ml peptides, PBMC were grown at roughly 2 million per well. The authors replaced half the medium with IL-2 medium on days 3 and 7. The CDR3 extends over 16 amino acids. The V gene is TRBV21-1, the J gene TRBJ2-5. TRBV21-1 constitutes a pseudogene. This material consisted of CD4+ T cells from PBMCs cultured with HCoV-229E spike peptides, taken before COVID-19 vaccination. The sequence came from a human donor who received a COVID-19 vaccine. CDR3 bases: TGTGCCAGCAGCGACAACCCCCCGGACGGAGCAGAGACCCAGTACTTC. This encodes CASSDNPPDGAETQYF.